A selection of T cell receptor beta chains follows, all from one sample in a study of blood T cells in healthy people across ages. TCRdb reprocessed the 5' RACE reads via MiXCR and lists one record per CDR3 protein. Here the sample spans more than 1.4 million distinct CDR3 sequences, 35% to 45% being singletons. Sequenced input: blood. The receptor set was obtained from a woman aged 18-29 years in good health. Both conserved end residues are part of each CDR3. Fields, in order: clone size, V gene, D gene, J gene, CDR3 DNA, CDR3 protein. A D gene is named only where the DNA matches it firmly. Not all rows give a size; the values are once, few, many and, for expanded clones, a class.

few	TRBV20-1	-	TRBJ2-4	TGCAGTGCGGACCCCGATTCCAAAAACATTCAGTACTTC	CSADPDSKNIQYF
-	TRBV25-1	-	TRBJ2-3	TGTGCCAGCCGATCTCTCACAGATACGCAGTATTTT	CASRSLTDTQYF
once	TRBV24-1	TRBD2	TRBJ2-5	TGTGCCACCAGTGATGTGAGGGGAGGGCAAGAGACCCAGTACTTC	CATSDVRGGQETQYF
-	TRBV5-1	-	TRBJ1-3	TGCGCCAGCAGACGGGAGGCTGGAAACACCATATATTTT	CASRREAGNTIYF
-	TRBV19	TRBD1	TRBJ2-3	TGTGCCAGTAGTACCCCGACAGGGGGTGATTTAGATACGCAGTATTTT	CASSTPTGGDLDTQYF
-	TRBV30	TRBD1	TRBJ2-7	TGTGCCTGGAGTACTGGGACAGGCTCCTACGAGCAGTACTTC	CAWSTGTGSYEQYF
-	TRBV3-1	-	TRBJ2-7	TGTGCCAGCAGCCATAGGATTCCCATCGAGCAGTACTTC	CASSHRIPIEQYF
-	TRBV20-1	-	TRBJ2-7	TGCAGTGCAAACGAGGGCAGCGAGCAGTACTTC	CSANEGSEQYF
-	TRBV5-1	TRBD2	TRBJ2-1	TGCGCCAGCAGCTTGGTGGTTGGGGGGGAAAATGAGCAGTTCTTC	CASSLVVGGENEQFF
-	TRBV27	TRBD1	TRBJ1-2	TGTGCCAGCAGTCTTCAAGGGGGCTGGTATGGCTACACCTTC	CASSLQGGWYGYTF
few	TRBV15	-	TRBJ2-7	TGTGCCACCAGCAGACGGGACGTAACCTACGAGCAGTACTTC	CATSRRDVTYEQYF
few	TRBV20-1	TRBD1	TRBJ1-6	TGCAGCGCCGGGGACAGCGAAAATTCACCCCTCCACTTT	CSAGDSENSPLHF
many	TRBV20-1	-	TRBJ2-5	TGCAGTGGACTCCGGAGCAAAGAGACCCAGTACTTC	CSGLRSKETQYF
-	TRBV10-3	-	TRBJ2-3	TGTGCCATCAGTACCCGACCCGGCGATACGCAGTATTTT	CAISTRPGDTQYF
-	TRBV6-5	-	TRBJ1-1	TGTGCCAGCAGTTACGCCGGGACATCGAACACTGAAGCTTTCTTT	CASSYAGTSNTEAFF
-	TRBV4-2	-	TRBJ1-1	TGTGCCAGCGGCCAAGACCTTCGAAGGACGAACACTGAAGCTTTCTTT	CASGQDLRRTNTEAFF
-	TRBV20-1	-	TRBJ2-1	TGCAGTGCTAGGGCGACTCAGCGGGCCTCCTACAATGAGCAGTTCTTC	CSARATQRASYNEQFF
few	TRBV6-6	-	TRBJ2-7	TGTGCCAGCAGTTACTCAGAGGCCTACGAGCAGTACTTC	CASSYSEAYEQYF
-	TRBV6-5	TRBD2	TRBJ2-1	TGTGCCAGCAGTTACTCAGGACTAGCGGGACCCTACGAGCAGTTCTTC	CASSYSGLAGPYEQFF
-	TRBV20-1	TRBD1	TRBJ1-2	TGCAGTGCCACGGAGGACAGGAGCGGCTACGCCTTC	CSATEDRSGYAF
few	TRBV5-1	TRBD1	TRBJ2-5	TGCGCCAGCAGCTCAGGACAGGCCTCTCAAGAGACCCAGTACTTC	CASSSGQASQETQYF
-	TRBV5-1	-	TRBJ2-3	TGCGCCAGCAAAGTTAGGGGGGCGAGCACAGATACGCAGTATTTT	CASKVRGASTDTQYF
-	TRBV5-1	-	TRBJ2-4	TGCGCCAGCAGCCTAGTTCTAGTAAATGAGCTGTACTTC	CASSLVLVNELYF
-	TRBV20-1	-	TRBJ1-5	TGCAGTGCCGAAGGCGAGGATCAGCCCCAGCATTTT	CSAEGEDQPQHF
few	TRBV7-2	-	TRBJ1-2	TGTGCCAGCAGCGAATTGGCTTGGGAAATCTATGGCTACACCTTC	CASSELAWEIYGYTF
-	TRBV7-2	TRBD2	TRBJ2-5	TGTGCCAGCAGCCCATGGACTAGTTGGGGGGAGACCCAGTACTTC	CASSPWTSWGETQYF
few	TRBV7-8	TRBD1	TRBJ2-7	TGTGCCAGCAGCTTAGCCAGGGGGCTAACATACGAGCAGTACTTC	CASSLARGLTYEQYF
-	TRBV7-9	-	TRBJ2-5	TGTGCCAGCAGCTTAGCCACCTACGATAGTGAGCAGTACTTC	CASSLATYDSEQYF
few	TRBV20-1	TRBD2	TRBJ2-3	TGCAGTGCTTCCCCCGAACTAGCGGTGCGGGGTACGCAGTATTTT	CSASPELAVRGTQYF
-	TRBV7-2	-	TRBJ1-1	TGTGCCAGCAGCTTAGGGCCCGAGGGGCGGAACACTGAAGCTTTCTTT	CASSLGPEGRNTEAFF
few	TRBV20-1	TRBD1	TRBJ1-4	TGCAGGATACAGGGGTCTAATGAAAAACTGTTTTTT	CRIQGSNEKLFF
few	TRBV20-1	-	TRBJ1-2	TGCAGTGCTAAGAACCAGGGTCGGCAGGAGTATGGCTACACCTTC	CSAKNQGRQEYGYTF
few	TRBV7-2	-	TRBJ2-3	TGTGCCAGCAGTTTAGATAGCACCGGCATCTTCACAGATACGCAGTATTTT	CASSLDSTGIFTDTQYF
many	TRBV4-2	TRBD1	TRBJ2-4	TGTGCCAGCAGCCAGGGGACAGGGACGATAGCCAAAAACATTCAGTACTTC	CASSQGTGTIAKNIQYF
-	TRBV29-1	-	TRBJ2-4	TGCAGCGTTGTGGGCAGACTAGCCAAAAACATTCAGTACTTC	CSVVGRLAKNIQYF
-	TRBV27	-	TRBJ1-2	TGTGCCAGCAAACCCGGGATCCTCTATGGCTACACCTTC	CASKPGILYGYTF
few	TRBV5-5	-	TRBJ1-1	TGTGCCAGCAGCTTGGCAGGGGCTATGACTGAAGCTTTCTTT	CASSLAGAMTEAFF
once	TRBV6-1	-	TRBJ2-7	TGTGCCAGCAGTGCAGACGGGTGGGCTAAGGACGAGCAGTACTTC	CASSADGWAKDEQYF
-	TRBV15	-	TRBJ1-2	TGTGCCACCAGCAGAGTCGGCCTCCTGGGCAGGGCCTCTCAATATGGCTACACCTTC	CATSRVGLLGRASQYGYTF
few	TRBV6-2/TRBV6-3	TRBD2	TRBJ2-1	TGTGCCAGCCAGAGCGGGAAGGTGGGGAATGAGCAGTTCTTC	CASQSGKVGNEQFF
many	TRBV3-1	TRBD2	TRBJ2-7	TGTGCCAGCAGCCCCCGGACTAGCGGGAGTTACGAGCAGTACTTC	CASSPRTSGSYEQYF
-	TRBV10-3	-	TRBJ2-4	TGTGCCATCAGTGTTGGGGGGCAGGGGGCCAAAAACATTCAGTACTTC	CAISVGGQGAKNIQYF
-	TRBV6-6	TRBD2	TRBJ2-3	TGTGCCAGCATCCGTCTAGCGGGGGGGGGCACAGATACGCAGGATTTT	CASIRLAGGGTDTQDF
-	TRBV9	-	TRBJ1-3	TGTGCCAGCAGCGTAGTCCCAGCTTCGGGACCCTCTGGAAACACCATATATTTT	CASSVVPASGPSGNTIYF
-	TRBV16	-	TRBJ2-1	TGTGCCAGCAGCCAATCGAGGGGAAGGTCCTACAATGAGCAGTTCTTC	CASSQSRGRSYNEQFF
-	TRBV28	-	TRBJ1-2	TGTGCCAGCAGTTTCCGCCGACAGCTTCTCGGGTATGGCTACACCTTC	CASSFRRQLLGYGYTF